This is a list of T cell receptor beta chains from one sample in a study of T cell changes during pregnancy in multiple sclerosis. Assay used: immunoSEQ multiplex PCR; TCRdb lists only in-frame clones, some missing. This sample has tens of thousands of clones, with less than 95% found just once. The input for sequencing was peripheral blood, taken before pregnancy. The receptors derive from a female donor with multiple sclerosis, enrolled in a pregnancy study. Both conserved end residues are part of each CDR3. Fields, in order: J gene, clone size, V gene, D gene, CDR3 DNA, CDR3 protein. The D gene is left open where the match is weak. A clone size is listed for some rows: how often the clone was seen (once, few, many), or a class if it is expanded.

TRBJ2-5 | NA | TRBV7-2 | NA | TGTGCCAGCAGCTTAGGTCTCTCCGGGACCCAGTACTTC | CASSLGLSGTQYF
TRBJ1-2 | NA | TRBV2 | NA | TGTGCCAGCAGGAGGAGGGTTGCGGACTATGGCTACACCTTC | CASRRRVADYGYTF
TRBJ1-1 | few | TRBV30 | NA | TGTGCCTGGAAGGTCGCAGGGTCAATGAACACTGAAGCTTTCTTT | CAWKVAGSMNTEAFF
TRBJ1-1 | NA | TRBV28 | NA | TGTGCCAGCAGCCTCCGGAGGGCCCTAGTGATCCTGAACACTGAAGCTTTCTTT | CASSLRRALVILNTEAFF
TRBJ2-5 | NA | TRBV6-1 | TRBD1 | TGTGCCAGCAGTGCTACAGGGGTGGGAGAGACCCAGTACTTC | CASSATGVGETQYF
TRBJ1-1 | NA | TRBV6-5 | NA | TGTGCCAGCAGGCGGACATCCTGGGGGAACACTGAAGCTTTCTTT | CASRRTSWGNTEAFF
TRBJ2-7 | NA | TRBV28 | NA | TGTGCCAGTACAGGTTACTACGAGCAGTACTTC | CASTGYYEQYF
TRBJ1-5 | NA | TRBV6-6 | NA | TGTGCCAGCAGTAACAGGGACAATCAGCCCCAGCATTTT | CASSNRDNQPQHF
TRBJ2-1 | NA | TRBV14 | TRBD2 | TGTGCCAGCAGCCCGGGACTAGCGGGAGTCTACAATGAGCAGTTCTTC | CASSPGLAGVYNEQFF
TRBJ1-1 | NA | TRBV19 | TRBD1 | TGTGCCAGTAGTACCCGCACAGGGGGCACTGAAGCTTTCTTT | CASSTRTGGTEAFF
TRBJ1-2 | NA | TRBV10-3 | NA | TGTGCCATCAGCCTACGGGGGGGCTCGGGTGGCTACACCTTC | CAISLRGGSGGYTF
TRBJ1-4 | NA | TRBV5-1 | NA | TGCGCCAGTCACCCTGGGAGCCAGGCTAATGAAAAACTGTTTTTT | CASHPGSQANEKLFF
TRBJ1-2 | NA | TRBV5-1 | NA | TGCGCCAGCAGCTTGATGGGAGAGCAAGGTGGCTACACCTTC | CASSLMGEQGGYTF
TRBJ1-1 | once | TRBV7-3 | TRBD1 | TGTGCCAGCAGCCCCGGGACAGGGGGCGCGGGAGCTTTCTTT | CASSPGTGGAGAFF
TRBJ2-2 | NA | TRBV5-1 | TRBD2 | TGCGCCAGCAGCTTGACGGCTAGCGGGAGGAGCGGGGAGCTGTTTTTT | CASSLTASGRSGELFF
TRBJ2-7 | NA | TRBV25-1 | TRBD1 | TGTGCCAGCAGTGTTCCGGGACAGCTATACGAGCAGTACTTC | CASSVPGQLYEQYF
TRBJ2-2 | few | TRBV7-3 | TRBD1 | TGTGCCAGCAGCGCAAGACAGGGGTACACCGGGGAGCTGTTTTTT | CASSARQGYTGELFF
TRBJ2-7 | NA | TRBV27 | NA | TGTGCCAGCAGAAAAGGGGGGGGTAAGGGGTACGAGCAGTACTTC | CASRKGGGKGYEQYF
TRBJ1-1 | NA | TRBV19 | NA | TGTGCCAGCTATAAGGGGCATAGGACTGAAGCTTTCTTT | CASYKGHRTEAFF
TRBJ1-1 | NA | TRBV5-4 | NA | TGTGCCAGCAGCTTTGGCGGGACTGAAGCTTTCTTT | CASSFGGTEAFF
TRBJ2-5 | NA | TRBV5-4 | TRBD2 | TGTGCCAGCAGCTTCGGACTAGCGGGGGTAGAGACCCAGTACTTC | CASSFGLAGVETQYF
TRBJ2-1 | NA | TRBV5-1 | NA | TGCGCCAGCAGCTTGGAGGCGGTCCTGCACACCAATGAGCAGTTCTTC | CASSLEAVLHTNEQFF
TRBJ1-3 | NA | TRBV19 | NA | TGTGCCAGTAGGCCTACAGCGGTCTCTGGAAACACCATATATTTT | CASRPTAVSGNTIYF
TRBJ2-5 | NA | TRBV19 | NA | TGTGCCAGTAGTATTGGGCCAGCGGTTGACCAAGAGACCCAGTACTTC | CASSIGPAVDQETQYF
TRBJ2-1 | once | TRBV9 | TRBD2 | TGTGCCAGCAGCGTAGCCGGGAGGGGTCTCTACAATGAGCAGTTCTTC | CASSVAGRGLYNEQFF
TRBJ2-7 | NA | TRBV27 | TRBD2 | TGTGCCAGCGGCTCCGTCCGACTAGCGGGAGACTACGAGCAGTACTTC | CASGSVRLAGDYEQYF
TRBJ1-1 | few | TRBV25-1 | NA | TGTGCCAGCAGTGGGTCAGGGTTAGTCGAAGCTTTCTTT | CASSGSGLVEAFF
TRBJ2-1 | NA | TRBV18 | NA | TGTGCCAGCTCACCCCTCTTGGAGGGAGTAAGCTACAATGAGCAGTTCTTC | CASSPLLEGVSYNEQFF
TRBJ1-2 | NA | TRBV7-2 | TRBD1 | TGTGCCAGCAGATCGACAGGGTCTAACTATGGCTACACCTTC | CASRSTGSNYGYTF
TRBJ1-2 | few | TRBV7-8 | TRBD1 | TGTGCCAGCAGCTTAGCAGCGGACAGGGGTTATGGCTACACCTTC | CASSLAADRGYGYTF
TRBJ2-7 | once | TRBV10-3 | NA | TGTGCCATCAGCCGCGGGACAGCAGCCTACGAGCAGTACTTC | CAISRGTAAYEQYF
TRBJ2-2 | NA | TRBV2 | NA | TGTGCCAGCAGTGGCTTACAAGGAGGGACCGGGGAGCTGTTTTTT | CASSGLQGGTGELFF
TRBJ1-1 | NA | TRBV5-4 | NA | TGTGCCAGCAGCAACCCCACAGGGCTCACTGAAGCTTTCTTT | CASSNPTGLTEAFF
TRBJ1-2 | NA | TRBV11-2 | NA | TGTGCCAGCAGCCTCCGGTGGGACTTGAGCTACACCTTC | CASSLRWDLSYTF
TRBJ2-2 | NA | TRBV27 | TRBD1 | TGTGCCAGCAGCCACGACCCCGGACAGGGGCGCGGGGAGCTGTTTTTT | CASSHDPGQGRGELFF
TRBJ2-6 | NA | TRBV7-3 | NA | TGTGCCAGCAGCCCCCGGACAACTGGGGCCAACGTCCTGACTTTC | CASSPRTTGANVLTF
TRBJ1-5 | NA | TRBV6-1 | NA | TGTGCCAGCAGCCTTGCCCAGAATCAGCCCCAGCATTTT | CASSLAQNQPQHF
TRBJ1-2 | NA | TRBV27 | NA | TGTGCCAGCAGTTTCTTTCCACGGTTGACTAACTATGGCTACACCTTC | CASSFFPRLTNYGYTF
TRBJ2-7 | NA | TRBV29-1 | TRBD2 | TGCAGCGTTGACTCCTCCGGGACTACTAACTCCTACGAGCAGTACTTC | CSVDSSGTTNSYEQYF
TRBJ1-1 | few | TRBV19 | NA | TGTGCCAGTAGTCCAGGACACGTTCTGAACACTGAAGCTTTCTTT | CASSPGHVLNTEAFF
TRBJ2-1 | NA | TRBV2 | NA | TGTGCCAGCAGTGAAGCGGGGGGATACAATGAGCAGTTCTTC | CASSEAGGYNEQFF
TRBJ1-3 | once | TRBV7-3 | NA | TGTGCCAGCAGCTCCCCGGGGCGGGAGGGAAACACCATATATTTT | CASSSPGREGNTIYF
TRBJ2-7 | NA | TRBV7-6 | TRBD1 | TGTGCCAGCAGCTTAGTATCCGACAGGGGGAGCGAGCAGTACTTC | CASSLVSDRGSEQYF
TRBJ2-7 | NA | TRBV15 | TRBD2 | TGTGCCACCAGCCGGACTAGCGGGGGGGTTGAGCAGTACTTC | CATSRTSGGVEQYF
TRBJ2-5 | NA | TRBV11-2 | NA | TGTGCCAGCAGTTCAATAACTCGGTGGGGCCGAGAGACCCAGTACTTC | CASSSITRWGRETQYF
TRBJ1-2 | NA | TRBV2 | NA | TGTGCCAGCAGTAGATATCCAGCGAGGAACTATGGCTACACCTTC | CASSRYPARNYGYTF
TRBJ2-2 | NA | TRBV7-8 | TRBD1 | TGTGCCAGCAGCTGGACAGGCTCACTCACCGGGGAGCTGTTTTTT | CASSWTGSLTGELFF